Listed here is a single TCR beta chain. Using immunoSEQ multiplex PCR, the repertoire was profiled, and TCRdb retains in-frame clones only, with some absent. This sample has some 330,000 clones, with 83% found just once. Losses at the gene ends were 1 base for V and 3 bases for J; bases not matched to a gene: 13. The length of the CDR3 is 18 residues. Per germline, CDR1 SGHRS and CDR2 YFSETQ. This sample is drawn from a study of blood T cell repertoires in COVID-19. J is TRBJ2-7 and V is TRBV5-1; TRBD1 matches at 10 bases. The sequencing sample was made of PBMCs or T cells enriched from blood (not recorded which). This TCR was sampled from a woman in her fifties or sixties who had recovered from COVID-19. CDR3 in amino acids: CASSLWSSGQGQIYEQYF. CDR3 DNA: TGCGCCAGCAGCTTGTGGTCGTCGGGACAGGGGCAGATCTACGAGCAGTACTTC.